This TCR beta chain was recovered during a study of blood T cell repertoires in COVID-19. Germline CDR1 and CDR2: LNHDA and SQIVND (reference sequence). J lost 4 bases, V lost 3 bases, and 6 bases had no gene match. CDR3 length: 15 amino acids. Assay: immunoSEQ multiplex PCR; the TCRdb copy retains only in-frame clones and omits some. Of 110,000 to 150,000 clones listed, around 86% are singletons. Participant age was roughly 18 to 90 years, and participants resided in fewer than 30 US areas. Assignment of participants to cohorts was predicated upon participant-reported clinical history. This sequence originates from a man aged 50 or older who had recovered from COVID-19. Sequences were obtained from PBMCs or T cells enriched from blood (not recorded which). The chain combines TRBV19 with TRBJ2-7; 10 bases are shared with TRBD1. The CDR3 sequence: CASSIGTGASYEQYF. CDR3 nucleotides: TGTGCCAGTAGTATCGGGACAGGGGCATCATACGAGCAGTACTTC.